This T cell receptor (beta chain) was obtained from a study of cytomegalovirus exposure and HLA in healthy donors. On the study more broadly: There were fewer than 130 million unique TCR beta sequences, drawn from 180 million or so T cells, in an earlier analysis.

While unrecorded immune exposures were likely, the donors were nominally healthy when sampled. For this clone: Its antigen is unidentified.

CDR1 and CDR2 (germline): MDHEN, SYDVKM. This CDR3 contains 14 residues. Deletions cut 3 bases from V and 2 bases from J, with 10 bases between. PCR involved 60 Vbeta and 13 Jbeta primers. Libraries were prepared by immunoSEQ multiplex PCR; TCRdb keeps only in-frame clonotypes and omits some of them. The sample spans approximately 43,000 clones; the ten largest clones claim approximately 1.7%. Study-wide findings and caveats: A later analysis linked a missense variant in DCLRE1C to the trimming of TCR beta V and J genes.

Sequencing was done on a sample of PBMCs. The sequence came from a young woman in good health and CMV-seronegative. The chain links TRBV28 to TRBJ2-5; a weak D match, TRBD2 (6 bases). The CDR3 protein is CASSFRGTQETQYF. Written as DNA, the CDR3 is TGTGCCAGCAGTTTCCGGGGGACTCAAGAGACCCAGTACTTC.